This record looks at one TCR beta chain sequence and its context. The data derive from a study of CD8+CD57+ T cells in acquired aplastic anemia. Study in general: When averaged, DNA from sorted CD4+ and CD8+ cells came to 2.5 to 3.5 ug.

Patients chosen for sequencing had shown CD8+CD57+ cell expansion by flow cytometry. The study sampled blood from patients who had received no therapy. Genomic DNA provided the template from which TCR beta VDJ and CDR3 profiles were obtained. TCRdb re-analysed the reads in MiXCR, keeping a single row per CDR3 protein. The sample lists more than 70,000 distinct CDR3 sequences, about 70% occurring once. The germline V gene encodes CDR1 MGHDK and CDR2 SYGVNS. V dropped 4 bases and J dropped 5; count of bases not matched to a gene: 7. The CDR3 consists of 14 residues. This rearrangement joins TRBV25-1 to TRBJ1-1, with 7 bases fitting TRBD1. The sequence was collected from a human donor with aplastic anemia. The specimen was sorted CD4+, CD8+, or CD8+CD57+ T cells (not recorded which) from PBMCs. The CDR3 protein is CASSVSRGSTEAFF. Here the CDR3 DNA reads TGTGCCAGCAGTGTTTCCAGGGGGTCTACTGAAGCTTTCTTT.